This T cell receptor beta chain derives from a study of T cells after yellow fever vaccination (dated by TCRdb to between 2018 and 2020). Concerning the study at large: The SMART-Seq v4 Ultra Low Input RNA kit was used to prepare libraries from fractions with low cell numbers. To follow T-cell clones before and after primary and booster YFV17D yellow fever vaccination, bulk TCR alpha and beta repertoires were sequenced over time. Two healthy male donors, one aged 18 to 30 and one aged 30 to 39 years, were included in the cohort. Blood was collected at multiple timepoints before and after primary and secondary immunization, and bulk PBMC replicates and cell subsets were isolated. Summary of the overall study and its limitations: Because the study included only a couple of donors, the extent to which the findings can be generalized is limited. Computational filtering was required because FACS-sorted repertoires could contain abundant contaminating clonotypes from the bulk population. A small fraction of clonotypes appeared in both the CD4 and CD8 compartments, likely as a result of convergent recombination. Compared with the primary T-cell response, the secondary T-cell response was weaker but faster, peaking on day 5 rather than day 15. Most clones expanded after primary vaccination (around 96% of CD4 and about 85% of CD8) were re-detected after the booster, suggesting that broad memory maintenance occurred.

On this clonotype: This receptor's antigen is unknown. No per-base quality is available; no much larger clone lies one base away.

TCR cDNA was synthesized by 5'RACE template switching, which introduced a universal primer site and unique molecular identifiers. cDNA synthesis was primed from both the TCR alpha and TCR beta constant segments. Two PCR steps were used to amplify libraries, with sample barcodes and sequencing adapters being added in the second step. Sequencing of libraries was performed on Illumina HiSeq 2500 (2x100 bp) or NovaSeq (2x150 bp). As for the authors' bioinformatics: MIGEC handled demultiplexing of reads and collapsing into UMI consensus sequences, while MiXCR performed V(D)J alignment. Clonotypes responding to the vaccine were identified with edgeR on replicate PBMC samples, with the criteria of FDR below 0.01 and a log2 fold change above 5 up to day 15. Bulk clonotypes were assigned CD4 or CD8 identity according to which sequenced CD4 or CD8 repertoire held them at higher abundance. In TCRdb, the public reads were trimmed at Q25 with fastp and aligned with MiXCR, with productive beta chains retained. Rows with one shared CDR3 protein collapse into an entry with the most common genes and DNA. The V and J calls reflect TCRdb's pipeline rather than the authors' work. Recorded for this sample are 400,000 or so distinct CDR3 sequences; 6% to 8% of them occurred a single time. In total, the top ten clones hold around 16% of the sample.

Measured from the cysteine to the phenylalanine, the CDR3 is 19 residues long. The CDR3 DNA has 57 bases and is translated from base 1. Trimming leaves V shorter by 4 bases and J shorter by 8 bases, with the junction holding 21 bases beyond the gene matches. CDR1 and CDR2, looked up from the germline V gene, are SQVTM and ANQGSEA. According to the study, the label for this sample's treatment or condition signals: live attenuated yellow fever vaccine strain. Two biological replicates of bulk PBMCs were collected at each blood-draw timepoint. PBMCs were isolated from peripheral blood using a standard Ficoll-Paque protocol. RNA was extracted with TriZol from bulk PBMCs, CD4 and CD8 fractions, and dextramer-positive and dextramer-negative fractions.

The TCR was taken from a man aged 25-45 years who received the YFV17D yellow fever vaccine. Sequences were derived from PBMCs, sampled 5 days after the yellow fever booster vaccination. The chain uses TRBV29-1 and TRBJ2-2; 11 central bases correspond to TRBD2. The DNA is as follows: TGCAGCGTTGCCCCTCTAGCGGGAGGCCGGGTGAGGCTATCTGGGGAGCTGTTTTTT. Translated, it gives CSVAPLAGGRVRLSGELFF.